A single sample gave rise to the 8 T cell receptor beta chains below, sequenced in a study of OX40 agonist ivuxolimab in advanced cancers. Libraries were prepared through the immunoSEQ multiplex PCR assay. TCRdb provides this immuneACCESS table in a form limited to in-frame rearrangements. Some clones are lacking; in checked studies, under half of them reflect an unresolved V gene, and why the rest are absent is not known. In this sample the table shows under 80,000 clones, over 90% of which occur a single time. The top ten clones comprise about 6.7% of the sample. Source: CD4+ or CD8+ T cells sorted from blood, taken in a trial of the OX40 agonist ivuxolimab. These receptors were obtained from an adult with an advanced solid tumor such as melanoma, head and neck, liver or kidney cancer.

The CDR3 nucleotides read TGTGCCACCTCGCACCTTGACAGGGTCGGGGATACGCAGTATTTT. Residues: CATSHLDRVGDTQYF. This chain uses TRBV15 with TRBJ2-3, with 7 bases identical to TRBD1. The germline V gene has CDR1 LNHNV and CDR2 YYDKDF (reference sequence). Trimming removed 8 bases from V and 6 bases from J; junction bases left unmatched: 14. This CDR3 region has 15 residues.

This CDR3 reads CASSWGQGPYEQYF. In nucleotides, the CDR3 is TGCGCCAGCAGCTGGGGACAGGGCCCGTACGAGCAGTACTTC. The rearrangement links TRBV5-1 to TRBJ2-7; TRBD1 matches 9 bases. The V gene end was trimmed by 3 bases and the J gene end by 4 bases; junction bases not matched to a gene: 5. The CDR3 runs 14 residues. Germline V gene lookup returns CDR1 SGHRS and CDR2 YFSETQ.

The CDR3, as DNA: TGTGCCAGATTCACAGGGGAGGGCGGCTACACCTTC. Its protein product is CARFTGEGGYTF. The chain employs TRBV2 and TRBJ1-2; TRBD1 aligns across 7 bases. The CDR3 spans 12 residues. CDR1 is SNHLY, CDR2 FYNNEI, per germline. V shed 9 bases and J 8 bases; nucleotides not matched to a gene: 9.

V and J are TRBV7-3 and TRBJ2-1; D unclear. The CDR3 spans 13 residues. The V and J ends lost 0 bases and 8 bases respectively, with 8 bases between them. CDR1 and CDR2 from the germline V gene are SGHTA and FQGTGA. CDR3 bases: TGTGCCAGCAGCTTAACGGCATGGGATGAGCAGTTCTTC. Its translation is CASSLTAWDEQFF. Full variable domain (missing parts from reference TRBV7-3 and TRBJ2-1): GAGVSQTPSNKVTEKGKYVELRCDPISGHTALYWYRQSLGQGPEFLIYFQGTGAADDSGLPNDRFFAVRPEGSVSTLKIQRTERGDSAVYLCASSLTAWDEQFFGPGTRLTVL.

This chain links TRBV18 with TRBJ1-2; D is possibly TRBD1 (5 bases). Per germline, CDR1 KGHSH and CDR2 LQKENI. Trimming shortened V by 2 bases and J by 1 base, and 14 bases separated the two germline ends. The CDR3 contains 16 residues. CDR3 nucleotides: TGTGCCAGCTCACCAAACCCCGTCCAGGGTAACTATGGCTACACCTTC. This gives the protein CASSPNPVQGNYGYTF.

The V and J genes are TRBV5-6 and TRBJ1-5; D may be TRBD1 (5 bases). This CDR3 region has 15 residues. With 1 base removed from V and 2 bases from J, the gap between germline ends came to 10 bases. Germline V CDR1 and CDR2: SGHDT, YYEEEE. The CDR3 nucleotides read TGTGCCAGCAGCTTGAACAGGTTCGGCAATCAGCCCCAGCATTTT. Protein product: CASSLNRFGNQPQHF.

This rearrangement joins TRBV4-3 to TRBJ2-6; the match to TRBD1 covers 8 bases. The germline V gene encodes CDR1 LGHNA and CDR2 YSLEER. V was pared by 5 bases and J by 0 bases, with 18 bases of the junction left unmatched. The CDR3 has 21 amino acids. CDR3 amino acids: CASSISGTGASTRSGANVLTF. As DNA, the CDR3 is TGCGCCAGCAGCATATCCGGGACAGGAGCAAGTACACGCTCTGGGGCCAACGTCCTGACTTTC.

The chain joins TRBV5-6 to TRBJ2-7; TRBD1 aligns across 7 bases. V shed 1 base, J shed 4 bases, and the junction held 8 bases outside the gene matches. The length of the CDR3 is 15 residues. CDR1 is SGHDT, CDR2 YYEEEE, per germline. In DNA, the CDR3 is TGTGCCAGCAGCTTGTTCGAGGACAGGAGTTACGAGCAGTACTTC. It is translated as CASSLFEDRSYEQYF. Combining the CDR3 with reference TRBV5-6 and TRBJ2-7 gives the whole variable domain DAGVTQSPTHLIKTRGQQVTLRCSPKSGHDTVSWYQQALGQGPQFIFQYYEEEERQRGNFPDRFSGHQFPNYSSELNVNALLLGDSALYLCASSLFEDRSYEQYFGPGTRLTVT.